A selection of T cell receptor beta chains follows, all from one sample in a study of cytomegalovirus exposure and HLA in healthy donors. Data came from immunoSEQ multiplex PCR; TCRdb stores just in-frame clones and leaves some out. The profile covers 130,000 or so clones, with approximately 8% appearing a single time and less than 6.5% taken by the ten largest. The sample taken for sequencing was PBMCs. Receptors originate from a woman in her thirties or forties in good health and CMV-seropositive. CDR3s include the opening cysteine and the closing phenylalanine or tryptophan. D genes are given only for firm matches. Size is stated for part of the rows, as once, few or many counts, or as a class when the clone is expanded.

>-|TRBJ1-1|TRBV18|few
TGTGCCAGCTCCCCGAGCGTCGTGTCTGAAGCTTTCTTT
CASSPSVVSEAFF
>TRBD1|TRBJ2-7|TRBV19|few
TGTGCCAGTATGGGACAGGGGGCCCACGAGCAGTACTTC
CASMGQGAHEQYF
>TRBD2|TRBJ2-2|TRBV12-5|-
TGTGCTAGTGGTCCTAGACTCCAGCGGGGGACGAACACCGGGGAGCTGTTTTTT
CASGPRLQRGTNTGELFF
>TRBD1|TRBJ1-3|TRBV18|-
TGTGCCAGCTCAATGGAGGGACAGGGGACAGACACCATATATTTT
CASSMEGQGTDTIYF
>TRBD2|TRBJ2-7|TRBV27|-
TGTGCCAGCAGCCCCCGACTAGCGGGCCACGAGCAGTACTTC
CASSPRLAGHEQYF
>TRBD1|TRBJ1-5|TRBV18|few
TGTGCCAGCTCACCGACAGGGACTAGCAATCAGCCCCAGCATTTT
CASSPTGTSNQPQHF
>-|TRBJ2-7|TRBV5-4|few
TGTGCCAGCAGCAGCCGGGTTTCTCCCTACGAGCAGTACTTC
CASSSRVSPYEQYF
>-|TRBJ2-7|TRBV18|few
TGTGCCAGCTCACCGGGACAATACGAGCAGTACTTC
CASSPGQYEQYF
>TRBD1|TRBJ1-5|TRBV30|few
TGTGCCTGGAAGGCCCAGGGGGCCGTTAAAAATCAGCCCCAGCATTTT
CAWKAQGAVKNQPQHF
>-|TRBJ1-5|TRBV30|-
TGTGCCTGGAGCCCCGGGCAGGGGAATCAGCCCCAGCATTTT
CAWSPGQGNQPQHF
>TRBD1|TRBJ1-2|TRBV5-1|few
TGCGCCAGCAGCTTGGCTGGACAGGGTTGGGCTGTGGGCTACACCTTC
CASSLAGQGWAVGYTF
>-|TRBJ1-2|TRBV4-1|few
TGCGCCAGCAGCTCTCTTGTTCGTAACTATGGCTACACCTTC
CASSSLVRNYGYTF
>-|TRBJ2-3|TRBV30|-
TGTGCCTGGAGTGTGGAGACTAGAACGGCAACAGATACGCAGTATTTT
CAWSVETRTATDTQYF
>-|TRBJ2-3|TRBV29-1|-
TGCAGCGTCGTGAAAGGGGACAGCGGGCTGTCAGATAAGCAGTATTTT
CSVVKGDSGLSDKQYF
>TRBD1|TRBJ1-1|TRBV7-9|few
TGTGCCAGCAGCTTATGGGCAGGGGGCGGAAATACTGAAGCTTTCTTT
CASSLWAGGGNTEAFF
>TRBD1|TRBJ2-2|TRBV5-1|few
TGCGCCAGCAAACCCCCCGGGACAGGGTCAACCGGGGAGCTGTTTTTT
CASKPPGTGSTGELFF
>-|TRBJ2-7|TRBV15|-
TGTGCCACCAGCAGAGATCGGGTCAGGGGTGAAATGCAGTACTTC
CATSRDRVRGEMQYF
>-|TRBJ2-7|TRBV30|few
TGTGCCTGGAGTGTTGGCGGCTCCTACGAGCAGTACTTC
CAWSVGGSYEQYF
>TRBD2|TRBJ2-7|TRBV6-4|few
TGTGCCAGCAGGCGACTAGCGGGGGAATCCTACGAGCAGTACTTC
CASRRLAGESYEQYF
>TRBD1|TRBJ2-7|TRBV5-1|-
TGCACCAGCAGCCGGGACAGGAAAACTTACGAGCAGTACTTC
CTSSRDRKTYEQYF
>-|TRBJ2-7|TRBV29-1|few
TGCAGCGTGAGTCCGGGAACTACCTACGAGCAGTACTTC
CSVSPGTTYEQYF
>-|TRBJ2-1|TRBV11-2|few
TGTGCCAGCAGCCAACAGGGCCTAATTGTCCATGAGCAGTTCTTC
CASSQQGLIVHEQFF
>-|TRBJ2-5|TRBV18|-
TGTGCCAGCTCACGAAACAGGGAGCAAGAGACCCAGTACTTC
CASSRNREQETQYF
>TRBD2|TRBJ2-3|TRBV30|-
TGTGCCTGGAGGCCGGGACTGTTCCTAGCGGGGGCGACCACAGATACGCAGTATTTT
CAWRPGLFLAGATTDTQYF
>-|TRBJ1-2|TRBV19|-
TGTGCCAGTAGTATATACAGGGAATTTGGCTACACCTTC
CASSIYREFGYTF
>-|TRBJ1-2|TRBV9|few
TGTGCCAGCAGCGTAGTAGAGGAGACCTATGGCTACACCTTC
CASSVVEETYGYTF
>-|TRBJ1-6|TRBV6-5|-
TGTGCCAGCAGTTCGATACAGGGCCTCCGAAATTCACCCCTCCACTTT
CASSSIQGLRNSPLHF
>-|TRBJ2-7|TRBV7-2|few
TGTGCCAGCAGCCCCAGTCGCTCCTACGAGCAGTACTTC
CASSPSRSYEQYF
>TRBD1|TRBJ1-1|TRBV9|few
TGTGCCAGCAGCGCCCGAAGACAGGGGGCTGGAACTGAAGCTTTCTTT
CASSARRQGAGTEAFF
>TRBD1|TRBJ1-3|TRBV29-1|-
TGCAGCGTTGAACGAGGACAGGGGACGACCGCTGGAAACACCATATATTTT
CSVERGQGTTAGNTIYF
>TRBD2|TRBJ2-3|TRBV6-6|-
TGTGCCAGCAGACCCTTGACTAGCGGCACAGATACGCAGTATTTT
CASRPLTSGTDTQYF
>TRBD2|TRBJ2-3|TRBV7-9|few
TGTGCCAGCAGCTTCCCGAGCGGGGGGAGCACAGATACGCAGTATTTT
CASSFPSGGSTDTQYF
>-|TRBJ1-2|TRBV5-6|few
TGTGCCAGCAGTCCAGGGACACGCGGCTACACCTTC
CASSPGTRGYTF
>-|TRBJ2-4|TRBV7-9|few
TGTGCCAGCAGCCTTACAGGGAGCAGATTTAACATTCAGTACTTC
CASSLTGSRFNIQYF
>-|TRBJ1-6|TRBV2|many
TGTGCCAGCAGTCCAGATAATTCACCCCTCCACTTT
CASSPDNSPLHF
>TRBD2|TRBJ2-1|TRBV28|few
TGTGCCAGCAGTTCCGGCGGGGGCTCCTACAATGAGCAGTTCTTC
CASSSGGGSYNEQFF
>TRBD1|TRBJ2-7|TRBV7-9|-
TGTGCCAGCACGCACAGGGACAGGGGGAACGAGCAGTACTTC
CASTHRDRGNEQYF
>-|TRBJ1-1|TRBV14|-
TGTGCCAGCAGCCTACAGGGGAACACTGAAGCTTTCTTT
CASSLQGNTEAFF
>-|TRBJ1-1|TRBV5-1|few
TGCGCCAGCAGCTTGCTACCCTCTAACACTGAAGCTTTCTTT
CASSLLPSNTEAFF
>TRBD2|TRBJ2-7|TRBV19|few
TGTGCCAGTAGGAATCAGCGGGGGGGGTCCTACGAGCAGTACTTC
CASRNQRGGSYEQYF
>-|TRBJ1-4|TRBV5-4|-
TGTGCCAGCAGCTTGGATCGTAATGAAAAACTGTTTTTT
CASSLDRNEKLFF
>TRBD1|TRBJ2-7|TRBV28|-
TGTGCCAGCAGAACCGACAGGGGCTACGAGCAGTACTTC
CASRTDRGYEQYF
>TRBD2|TRBJ2-1|TRBV5-8|-
TGTGCCAGCAGCTTGAGCCCAGGACTAGCGGGGGAGCAGTTCTTC
CASSLSPGLAGEQFF
>-|TRBJ1-2|TRBV6-5|-
TGTGCCAGCAGTTATACCCTCAGGGGAGCTAACTATGGCTACACCTTC
CASSYTLRGANYGYTF
>-|TRBJ2-6|TRBV6-5|-
TGTGCCAGCAGTAGGGACAACTCTGGGGCCAACGTCCTGACTTTC
CASSRDNSGANVLTF
>TRBD1|TRBJ2-3|TRBV5-8|-
TGTGCCAGCAGCCGCCGGGACAGGAACACAGATACGCAGTATTTT
CASSRRDRNTDTQYF
>-|TRBJ2-5|TRBV30|few
TGTGCCTGGAGTGTAGAAGCGGAGACCCAGTACTTC
CAWSVEAETQYF
>-|TRBJ1-2|TRBV29-1|-
TGCAGCGTTGGGACGGGGTCAGCGGGCTCAATTGGTGGCTACACCTTC
CSVGTGSAGSIGGYTF
>TRBD1|TRBJ1-5|TRBV7-2|-
TGTGCCAGCAGCTTAGGACAGGGACATCAGCCCCAGCATTTT
CASSLGQGHQPQHF
>TRBD1|TRBJ1-5|TRBV10-3|-
TGTGCCATCAGTGTGGGGACAGATGATCAGCCCCAGCATTTT
CAISVGTDDQPQHF
>TRBD1|TRBJ1-6|TRBV28|-
TGTGCCAGCAGTTGGACAGGGGATAATTCACCCCTCCACTTT
CASSWTGDNSPLHF
>TRBD1|TRBJ1-5|TRBV15|few
TGTGCCACCAGCAGTAGTGTGACAGGGGACGTTCAGCCCCAGCATTTT
CATSSSVTGDVQPQHF
>-|TRBJ1-1|TRBV4-1|-
TGCGCCAGCAGCCTCACTGGGCGCGACACTGAAGCTTTCTTT
CASSLTGRDTEAFF
>-|TRBJ2-7|TRBV5-4|-
TGTGCCAGCAGCTTGGTCGGGGGTCAGTACGAGCAGTACTTC
CASSLVGGQYEQYF
>-|TRBJ1-1|TRBV14|few
TGTGCCAGCACACAACCTCAGCCTAGAAACACTGAAGCTTTCTTT
CASTQPQPRNTEAFF
>-|TRBJ1-1|TRBV5-1|few
TGCGCCAGCAGCTTGGCGGAGGGTAGGACTGAAGCTTTCTTT
CASSLAEGRTEAFF
>TRBD1|TRBJ1-2|TRBV18|few
TGTGCCAGCTCACCACCGGGACAGGGGGCCGTTGGCTACACCTTC
CASSPPGQGAVGYTF
>TRBD1|TRBJ2-5|TRBV30|-
TGTGCCTGGAGTGGGACAGGGAATCGCCAAGAGACCCAGTACTTC
CAWSGTGNRQETQYF
>-|TRBJ1-2|TRBV11-2|few
TGTGCCAGCAGCCCATGGTTAGGGGCGGAATCCTATGGCTACACCTTC
CASSPWLGAESYGYTF